These T cell receptor beta chains were read from a single sample in a study of T cells after yellow fever vaccination. One entry per CDR3 protein, called by TCRdb with MiXCR from the 5' RACE reads. Of 300,000 to 400,000 distinct CDR3 sequences detected, more than 8.5% appear once; the ten largest clones hold under 20%. Sample: PBMCs, taken on the day of the first yellow fever vaccination. Source of these receptors: a man aged 18 to 29 who received the YFV17D yellow fever vaccine. Both conserved end residues are part of each CDR3. Fields, in order: CDR3 length, clone size, J gene, D gene, V gene, CDR3 protein, CDR3 DNA. A D gene is named only where the DNA matches it firmly. Rows give clone size only sometimes, using once, few, many, or a class for an expanded clone.

>16|few|TRBJ1-5|-|TRBV6-2/TRBV6-3
CASSPPPDRFSQPQHF
TGTGCCAGCAGTCCCCCACCCGACAGATTCAGTCAGCCCCAGCATTTT
>13|few|TRBJ2-7|-|TRBV4-1
CASSRAGSYEQYF
TGCGCCAGCAGCCGGGCGGGGTCCTACGAGCAGTACTTC
>14|many|TRBJ2-7|TRBD1|TRBV19
CASNTGQGTHEQYF
TGTGCCAGTAACACCGGACAGGGGACCCACGAGCAGTACTTC
>14|-|TRBJ2-5|TRBD2|TRBV19
CASRGTSGGETQYF
TGTGCCAGTAGAGGGACTAGCGGGGGCGAGACCCAGTACTTC
>18|-|TRBJ2-3|TRBD1|TRBV18
CASSPYARLQGSTDTQYF
TGTGCCAGCTCACCATATGCTCGGTTACAGGGGAGTACAGATACGCAGTATTTT
>15|many|TRBJ1-2|-|TRBV7-9
CASSLGQGVGYGYTF
TGTGCCAGCAGCTTAGGGCAGGGTGTTGGATATGGCTACACCTTC
>17|few|TRBJ2-5|TRBD2|TRBV2
CASRLTTSGGARETQYF
TGTGCCAGCAGACTAACGACTAGCGGGGGGGCCCGGGAGACCCAGTACTTC
>14|-|TRBJ1-1|-|TRBV10-3
CAITPRREGTEAFF
TGTGCCATCACCCCCAGAAGGGAGGGCACTGAAGCTTTCTTT
>16|few|TRBJ2-1|TRBD1|TRBV6-1
CASSPGTGGSYNEQFF
TGTGCCAGCAGTCCCGGGACAGGGGGCTCCTACAATGAGCAGTTCTTC
>15|many|TRBJ2-7|TRBD1|TRBV12-3/TRBV12-4
CASSSLDRVGYEQYF
TGTGCCAGCAGTTCCCTAGACAGGGTCGGGTACGAGCAGTACTTC
>13|-|TRBJ2-2|-|TRBV19
CASSWFTGWELFF
TGTGCCAGTAGTTGGTTTACCGGTTGGGAGCTGTTTTTT
>14|-|TRBJ2-1|-|TRBV7-2
CASRSRGFYNEQFF
TGTGCCAGCAGATCTAGGGGATTCTACAATGAGCAGTTCTTC
>15|few|TRBJ2-7|TRBD1|TRBV7-9
CASSQGQGGSYEQYF
TGTGCCAGCAGCCAGGGACAGGGGGGATCCTACGAGCAGTACTTC
>14|-|TRBJ2-3|TRBD1|TRBV5-1
CASSGGTGADTQYF
TGCGCCAGCAGCGGTGGGACAGGGGCAGATACGCAGTATTTT
>14|few|TRBJ1-2|-|TRBV4-3
CASSQGLSSYGYTF
TGCGCCAGCAGCCAAGGGTTGAGTTCCTATGGCTACACCTTC
>13|-|TRBJ2-2|-|TRBV6-2/TRBV6-3
CASTTFPRRELFF
TGTGCCAGCACCACCTTCCCACGCCGGGAGCTGTTTTTT
>14|-|TRBJ2-2|-|TRBV15
CATSPRASAGELFF
TGTGCCACCAGCCCCCGGGCCTCAGCCGGGGAGCTGTTTTTT
>12|few|TRBJ1-6|-|TRBV7-9
CASSLLSSPLHF
TGTGCCAGCAGCTTGTTAAGTTCACCCCTCCACTTT
>17|-|TRBJ2-3|TRBD1|TRBV12-3/TRBV12-4
CASSSSGTGSRADTQYF
TGTGCCAGCAGTTCATCTGGGACAGGTAGTCGCGCAGATACGCAGTATTTT
>15|-|TRBJ2-7|-|TRBV4-1
CASSRTQGRIHEQYF
TGCGCCAGCAGCCGCACACAGGGTAGGATCCACGAGCAGTACTTC
>15|-|TRBJ2-5|-|TRBV18
CASSPGRASKETQYF
TGTGCCAGCTCACCGGGCAGGGCATCGAAAGAGACCCAGTACTTC
>13|-|TRBJ2-1|-|TRBV5-1
CAPGPANYNEQFF
TGCGCCCCGGGGCCAGCGAACTACAATGAGCAGTTCTTC
>11|-|TRBJ1-6|-|TRBV7-9
CASSPGSPLHF
TGTGCCAGCAGCCCTGGTTCACCCCTCCACTTT
>15|few|TRBJ1-1|-|TRBV5-1
CASSPEGWGYTEAFF
TGCGCCAGCAGCCCCGAGGGTTGGGGGTACACTGAAGCTTTCTTT
>16|few|TRBJ2-2|-|TRBV6-1
CASKKGQGGLSGELFF
TGTGCCAGCAAAAAAGGGCAGGGGGGATTATCCGGGGAGCTGTTTTTT
>12|few|TRBJ2-3|-|TRBV7-9
CASTQGKATQYF
TGTGCCAGCACCCAAGGGAAGGCTACGCAGTATTTT
>17|few|TRBJ1-4|-|TRBV15
CATSREVAGGDNEKLFF
TGTGCCACCAGCAGAGAGGTTGCTGGCGGAGATAATGAAAAACTGTTTTTT
>17|-|TRBJ1-5|-|TRBV6-5
CARSSTLDPYSNQPQHF
TGTGCCAGAAGTTCCACCTTGGACCCATATAGCAATCAGCCCCAGCATTTT
>16|many|TRBJ2-1|-|TRBV5-1
CASSRTGGLSYNEQFF
TGCGCCAGCAGCCGAACGGGCGGACTCTCCTACAATGAGCAGTTCTTC
>16|few|TRBJ2-2|-|TRBV18
CASSPRASSGTGELFF
TGTGCCAGCTCACCACGAGCATCCTCGGGCACCGGGGAGCTGTTTTTT
>12|-|TRBJ2-5|-|TRBV12-3/TRBV12-4
CASSSLRETQYF
TGTGCCAGCAGTTCACTACGAGAGACCCAGTACTTC
>14|few|TRBJ1-1|TRBD1|TRBV2
CASQSQGRYTEAFF
TGTGCCAGTCAATCACAGGGGAGGTACACTGAAGCTTTCTTT
>12|few|TRBJ2-5|-|TRBV7-3
CASGMGKETQYF
TGTGCCAGTGGCATGGGGAAAGAGACCCAGTACTTC
>12|-|TRBJ2-3|-|TRBV29-1
CGWGNPTDTQYF
TGCGGATGGGGGAACCCCACAGATACGCAGTATTTT
>16|-|TRBJ1-1|-|TRBV4-2
CASSPDGGLPNTEAFF
TGTGCCAGCAGCCCTGATGGCGGTCTACCGAACACTGAAGCTTTCTTT
>14|-|TRBJ2-7|TRBD2|TRBV20-1
CSAPEAQRDYEQYF
TGCAGTGCCCCCGAGGCGCAGCGGGACTACGAGCAGTACTTC
>17|many|TRBJ2-1|TRBD2|TRBV20-1
CSARETIGGALLYEQFF
TGCAGTGCTAGAGAGACTATCGGGGGGGCCCTTTTATATGAGCAGTTCTTC
>13|-|TRBJ1-2|-|TRBV5-4
CASSLMGKDGYTF
TGTGCCAGCAGCTTGATGGGGAAGGATGGCTACACCTTC
>15|few|TRBJ2-1|TRBD2|TRBV7-2
CASSPQRGENNEQFF
TGTGCCAGCAGCCCCCAGCGGGGGGAAAACAATGAGCAGTTCTTC
>14|-|TRBJ2-3|-|TRBV4-1
CASSQAPVIDTQYF
TGCGCCAGCAGCCAGGCCCCAGTTATAGATACGCAGTATTTT
>14|-|TRBJ2-5|TRBD1|TRBV6-2/TRBV6-3
CATQYRGREETQYF
TGTGCCACTCAATACAGGGGGCGCGAAGAGACCCAGTACTTC
>14|many|TRBJ2-2|-|TRBV9
CASSVGGGTGELFF
TGTGCCAGCAGCGTAGGAGGGGGCACCGGGGAGCTGTTTTTT
>16|few|TRBJ2-3|-|TRBV4-3
CASSPLLRVGADTQYF
TGCGCCAGCAGCCCTCTCTTACGGGTCGGCGCAGATACGCAGTATTTT
>16|-|TRBJ1-6|-|TRBV12-3/TRBV12-4
CASSYTGQIYNSPLHF
TGTGCCAGCAGTTACACAGGACAGATTTATAATTCACCCCTCCACTTT